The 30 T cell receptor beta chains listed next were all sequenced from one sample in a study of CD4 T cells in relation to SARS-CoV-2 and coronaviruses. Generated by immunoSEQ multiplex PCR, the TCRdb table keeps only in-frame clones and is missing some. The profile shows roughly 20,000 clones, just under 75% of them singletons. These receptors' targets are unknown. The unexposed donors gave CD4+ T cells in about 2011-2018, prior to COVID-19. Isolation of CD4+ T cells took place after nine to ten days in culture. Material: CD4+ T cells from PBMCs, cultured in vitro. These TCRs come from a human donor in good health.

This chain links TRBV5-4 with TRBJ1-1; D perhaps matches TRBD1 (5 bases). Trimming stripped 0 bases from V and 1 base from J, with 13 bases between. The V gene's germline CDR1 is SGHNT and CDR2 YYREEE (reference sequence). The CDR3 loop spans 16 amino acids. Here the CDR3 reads CASSLAVGGRNTEAFF. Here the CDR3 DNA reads TGTGCCAGCAGCTTGGCCGTGGGGGGTCGGAACACTGAAGCTTTCTTT.

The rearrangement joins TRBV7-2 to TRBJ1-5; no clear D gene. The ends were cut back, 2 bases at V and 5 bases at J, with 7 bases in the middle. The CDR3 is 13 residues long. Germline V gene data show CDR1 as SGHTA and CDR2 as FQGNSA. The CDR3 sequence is CASSLRTDQPQHF. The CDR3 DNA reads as TGTGCCAGCAGCTTACGGACTGATCAGCCCCAGCATTTT. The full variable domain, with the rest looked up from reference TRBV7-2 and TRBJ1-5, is GAGVSQSPSNKVTEKGKDVELRCDPISGHTALYWYRQSLGQGLEFLIYFQGNSAPDKSGLPSDRFSAERTGGSVSTLTIQRTQQEDSAVYLCASSLRTDQPQHFGDGTRLSIL.

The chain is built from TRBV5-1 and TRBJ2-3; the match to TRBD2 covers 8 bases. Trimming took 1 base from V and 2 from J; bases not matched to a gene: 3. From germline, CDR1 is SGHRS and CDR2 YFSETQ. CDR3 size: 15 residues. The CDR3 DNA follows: TGCGCCAGCAGCTTGAGTAGCGGGACCACAGATACGCAGTATTTT. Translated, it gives CASSLSSGTTDTQYF.

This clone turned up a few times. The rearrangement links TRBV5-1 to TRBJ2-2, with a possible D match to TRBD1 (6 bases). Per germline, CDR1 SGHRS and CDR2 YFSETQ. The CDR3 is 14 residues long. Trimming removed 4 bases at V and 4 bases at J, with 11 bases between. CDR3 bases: TGCGCCAGCAGCCCTGGACAGTCCACCGGGGAGCTGTTTTTT. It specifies CASSPGQSTGELFF.

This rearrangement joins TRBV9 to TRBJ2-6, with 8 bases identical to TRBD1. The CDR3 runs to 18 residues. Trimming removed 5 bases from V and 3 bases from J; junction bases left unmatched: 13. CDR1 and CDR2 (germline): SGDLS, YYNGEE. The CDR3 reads CASRDRGGLHVGANVLTF. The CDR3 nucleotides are TGTGCCAGCAGAGACAGGGGTGGCCTCCACGTTGGGGCCAACGTCCTGACTTTC.

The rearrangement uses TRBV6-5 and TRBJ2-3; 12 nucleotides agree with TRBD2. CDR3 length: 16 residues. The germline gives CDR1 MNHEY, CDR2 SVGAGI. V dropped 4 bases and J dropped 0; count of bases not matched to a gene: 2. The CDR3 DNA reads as TGTGCCAGCAGTTCTCTAGCGGGGGGGAGCACAGATACGCAGTATTTT. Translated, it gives CASSSLAGGSTDTQYF.

The CDR3 here is CASSLAQETYNSPLHF. The CDR3 coding sequence is TGTGCCAGCAGCTTAGCGCAGGAGACCTATAATTCACCCCTCCACTTT. This sequence joins TRBV11-2 and TRBJ1-6; D unresolved. With 1 base removed from V and 2 bases from J, the gap between germline ends came to 9 bases. Germline lookup yields CDR1 SGHAT and CDR2 FQNNGV. CDR3 size: 16 residues.

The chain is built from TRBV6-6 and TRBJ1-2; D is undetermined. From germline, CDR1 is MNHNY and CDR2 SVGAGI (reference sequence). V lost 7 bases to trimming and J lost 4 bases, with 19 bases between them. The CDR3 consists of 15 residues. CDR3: CASTQARGPFYGYTF. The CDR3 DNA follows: TGTGCCAGCACCCAAGCGAGAGGACCTTTCTATGGCTACACCTTC.

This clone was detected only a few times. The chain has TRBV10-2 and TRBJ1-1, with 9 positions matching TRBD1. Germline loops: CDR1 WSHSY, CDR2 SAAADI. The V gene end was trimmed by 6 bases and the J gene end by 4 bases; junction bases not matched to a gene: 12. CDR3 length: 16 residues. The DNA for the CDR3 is TGCGCCAGCAGAAGCGAGGGGACAGGGAGGAGCACTGAAGCTTTCTTT. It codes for CASRSEGTGRSTEAFF.

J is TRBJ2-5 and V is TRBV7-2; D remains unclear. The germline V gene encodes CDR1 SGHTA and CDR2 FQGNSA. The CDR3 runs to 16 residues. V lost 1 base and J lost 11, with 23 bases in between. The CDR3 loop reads CASSLGSSRGSWAQYF. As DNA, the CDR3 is TGTGCCAGCAGCTTAGGGTCGAGCCGCGGATCGTGGGCTCAGTACTTC.

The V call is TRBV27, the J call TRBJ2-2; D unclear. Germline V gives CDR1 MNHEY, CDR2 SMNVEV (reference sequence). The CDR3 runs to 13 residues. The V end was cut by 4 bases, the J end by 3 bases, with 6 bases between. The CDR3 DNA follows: TGTGCCAGCAGTTCGACCTACACCGGGGAGCTGTTTTTT. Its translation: CASSSTYTGELFF.

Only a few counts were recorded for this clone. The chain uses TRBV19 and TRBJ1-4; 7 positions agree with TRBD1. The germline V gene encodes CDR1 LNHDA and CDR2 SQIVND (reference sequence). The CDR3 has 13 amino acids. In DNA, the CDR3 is TGTGCTCACAGACGACAGGGCGCTGAAAAACTGTTTTTT. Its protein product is CAHRRQGAEKLFF.

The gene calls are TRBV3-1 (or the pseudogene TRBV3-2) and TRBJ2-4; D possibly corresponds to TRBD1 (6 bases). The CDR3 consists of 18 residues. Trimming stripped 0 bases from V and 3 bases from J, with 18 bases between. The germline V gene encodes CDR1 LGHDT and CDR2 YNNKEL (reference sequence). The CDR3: CASSQDVGFQGSKNIQYF. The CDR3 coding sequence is TGTGCCAGCAGCCAAGATGTGGGCTTCCAGGGGAGCAAAAACATTCAGTACTTC.

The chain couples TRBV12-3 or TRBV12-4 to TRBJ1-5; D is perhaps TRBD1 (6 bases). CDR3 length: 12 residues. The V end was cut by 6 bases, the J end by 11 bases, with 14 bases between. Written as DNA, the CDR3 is TGTGCCAGCAGCCTTGGACCAGGGGCCCAGCATTTT. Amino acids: CASSLGPGAQHF.

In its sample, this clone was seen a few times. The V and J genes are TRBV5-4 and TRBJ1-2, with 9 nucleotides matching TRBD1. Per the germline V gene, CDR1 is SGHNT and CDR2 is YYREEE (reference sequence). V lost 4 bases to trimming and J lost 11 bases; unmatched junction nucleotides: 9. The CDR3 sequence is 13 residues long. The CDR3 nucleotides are TGTGCCAGCAGCCAAACCGACAGGGGGGGGTACACCTTC. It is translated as CASSQTDRGGYTF.

For the CDR3, the DNA is TGCGCCAGCAGCATAGGGACACCAGCATTAGAGACCCAGTACTTC. Protein: CASSIGTPALETQYF. The V gene is TRBV5-1, the J gene TRBJ2-5, with D maybe TRBD1 (6 bases). Trimming took 4 bases from V and 4 from J, leaving 17 bases between them. The CDR3 is 15 residues long. Germline CDR1 SGHRS, CDR2 YFSETQ. The full variable domain, completed using reference TRBV5-1 and TRBJ2-5, is KAGVTQTPRYLIKTRGQQVTLSCSPISGHRSVSWYQQTPGQGLQFLFEYFSETQRNKGNFPGRFSGRQFSNSRSEMNVSTLELGDSALYLCASSIGTPALETQYFGPGTRLLVL.

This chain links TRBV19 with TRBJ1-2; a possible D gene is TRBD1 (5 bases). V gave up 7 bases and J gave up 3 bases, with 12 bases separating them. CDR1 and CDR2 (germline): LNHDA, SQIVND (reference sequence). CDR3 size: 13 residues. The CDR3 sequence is CASKKGTDYGYTF. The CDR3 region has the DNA TGTGCCAGTAAAAAAGGGACGGACTATGGCTACACCTTC.

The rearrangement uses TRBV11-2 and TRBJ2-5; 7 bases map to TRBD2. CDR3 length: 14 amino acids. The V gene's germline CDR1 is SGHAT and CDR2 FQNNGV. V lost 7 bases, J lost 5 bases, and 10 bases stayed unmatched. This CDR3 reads CASTTLRGYETQYF. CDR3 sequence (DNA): TGTGCCAGCACCACCCTGCGGGGGTACGAGACCCAGTACTTC.

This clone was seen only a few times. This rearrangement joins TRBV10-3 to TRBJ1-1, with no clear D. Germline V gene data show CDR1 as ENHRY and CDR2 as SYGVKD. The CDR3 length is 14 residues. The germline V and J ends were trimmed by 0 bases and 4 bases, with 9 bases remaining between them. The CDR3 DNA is TGTGCCATCAGTGAGTCGGGCAGACGCACTGAAGCTTTCTTT. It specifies CAISESGRRTEAFF.

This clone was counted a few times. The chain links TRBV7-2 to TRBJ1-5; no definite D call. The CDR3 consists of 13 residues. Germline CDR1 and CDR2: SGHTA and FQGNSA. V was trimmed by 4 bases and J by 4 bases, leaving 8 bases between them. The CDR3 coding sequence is TGTGCCAGCAGCTCCGACGGGAATCAGCCCCAGCATTTT. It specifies CASSSDGNQPQHF. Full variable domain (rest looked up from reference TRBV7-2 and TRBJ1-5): GAGVSQSPSNKVTEKGKDVELRCDPISGHTALYWYRQSLGQGLEFLIYFQGNSAPDKSGLPSDRFSAERTGGSVSTLTIQRTQQEDSAVYLCASSSDGNQPQHFGDGTRLSIL.

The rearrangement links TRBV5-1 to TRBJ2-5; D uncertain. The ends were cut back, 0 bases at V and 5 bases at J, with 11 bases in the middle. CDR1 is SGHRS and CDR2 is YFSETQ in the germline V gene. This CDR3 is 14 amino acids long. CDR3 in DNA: TGCGCCAGCAGCTTGGCTCGGACCCCTGAGACCCAGTACTTC. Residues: CASSLARTPETQYF.

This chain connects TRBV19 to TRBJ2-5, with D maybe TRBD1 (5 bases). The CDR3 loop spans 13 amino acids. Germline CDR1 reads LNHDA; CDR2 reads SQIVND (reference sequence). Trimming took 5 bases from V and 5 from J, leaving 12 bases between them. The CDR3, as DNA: TGTGCCAGTAGTGTCCAGGGCGGTGAGACCCAGTACTTC. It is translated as CASSVQGGETQYF.

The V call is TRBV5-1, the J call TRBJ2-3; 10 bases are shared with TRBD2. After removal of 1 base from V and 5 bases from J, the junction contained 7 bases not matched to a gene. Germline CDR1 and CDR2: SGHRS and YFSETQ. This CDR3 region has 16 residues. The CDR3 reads CASSLTASGREDTQYF. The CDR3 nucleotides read TGCGCCAGCAGCTTGACGGCTAGCGGGAGAGAAGATACGCAGTATTTT.

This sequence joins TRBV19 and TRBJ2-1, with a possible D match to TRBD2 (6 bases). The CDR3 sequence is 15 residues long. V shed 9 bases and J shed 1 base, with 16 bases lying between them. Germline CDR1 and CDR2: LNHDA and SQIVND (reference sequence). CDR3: CASMDGRGSYNEQFF. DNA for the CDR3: TGTGCCAGCATGGACGGCCGGGGGTCCTACAATGAGCAGTTCTTC.

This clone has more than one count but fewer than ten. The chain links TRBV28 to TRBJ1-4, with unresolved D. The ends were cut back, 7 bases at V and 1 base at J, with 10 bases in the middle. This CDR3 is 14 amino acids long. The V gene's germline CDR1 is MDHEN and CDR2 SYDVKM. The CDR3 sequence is CASTRLGTNEKLFF. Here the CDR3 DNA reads TGTGCCAGCACCCGTCTTGGAACTAATGAAAAACTGTTTTTT. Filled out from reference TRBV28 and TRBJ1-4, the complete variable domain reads DVKVTQSSRYLVKRTGEKVFLECVQDMDHENMFWYRQDPGLGLRLIYFSYDVKMKEKGDIPEGYSVSREKKERFSLILESASTNQTSMYLCASTRLGTNEKLFFGSGTQLSVL.

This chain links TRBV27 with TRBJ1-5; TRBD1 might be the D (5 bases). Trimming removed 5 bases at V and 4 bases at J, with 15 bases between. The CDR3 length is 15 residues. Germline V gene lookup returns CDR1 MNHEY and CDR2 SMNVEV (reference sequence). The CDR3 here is CASSPRQGLNQPQHF. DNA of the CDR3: TGTGCCAGCAGTCCACGCCAGGGCCTTAATCAGCCCCAGCATTTT.

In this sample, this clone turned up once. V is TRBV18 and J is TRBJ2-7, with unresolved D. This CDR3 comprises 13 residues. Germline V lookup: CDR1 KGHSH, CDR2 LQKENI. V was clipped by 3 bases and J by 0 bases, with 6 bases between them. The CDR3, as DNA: TGTGCCAGCTCACCGACACGCTCCTACGAGCAGTACTTC. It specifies CASSPTRSYEQYF.

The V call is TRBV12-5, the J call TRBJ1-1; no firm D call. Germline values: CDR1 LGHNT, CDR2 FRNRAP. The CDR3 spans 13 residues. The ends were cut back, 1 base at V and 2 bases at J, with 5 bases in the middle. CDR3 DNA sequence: TGTGCTAGTGGTTTGGCCCGTAACACTGAAGCTTTCTTT. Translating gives CASGLARNTEAFF.

CDR3 amino acids: CASSIWTAADTQYF. The CDR3 region has the DNA TGTGCCAGTAGTATTTGGACTGCGGCAGATACGCAGTATTTT. The chain has TRBV19 and TRBJ2-3, with D perhaps TRBD2 (5 bases). Deletions cut 3 bases from V and 4 bases from J, with 11 bases between. The CDR3 consists of 14 residues. Germline V gene data show CDR1 as LNHDA and CDR2 as SQIVND (reference sequence).

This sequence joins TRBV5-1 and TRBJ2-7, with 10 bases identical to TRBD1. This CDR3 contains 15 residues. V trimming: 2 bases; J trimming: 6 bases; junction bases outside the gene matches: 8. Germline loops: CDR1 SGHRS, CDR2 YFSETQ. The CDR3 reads CASSFSPGTGAEQYF. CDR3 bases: TGCGCCAGCAGCTTCTCTCCCGGGACAGGGGCCGAGCAGTACTTC.